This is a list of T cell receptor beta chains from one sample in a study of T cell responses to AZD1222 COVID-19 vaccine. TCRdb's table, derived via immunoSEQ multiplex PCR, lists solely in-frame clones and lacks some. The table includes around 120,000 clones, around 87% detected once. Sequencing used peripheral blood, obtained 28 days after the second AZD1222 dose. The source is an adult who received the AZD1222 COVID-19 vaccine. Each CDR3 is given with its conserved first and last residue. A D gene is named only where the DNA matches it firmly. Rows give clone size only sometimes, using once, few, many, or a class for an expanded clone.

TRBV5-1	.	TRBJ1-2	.	TGCGCCAGCAGCCTGGGGGCAGCTTCATATGGCTACACCTTC	CASSLGAASYGYTF
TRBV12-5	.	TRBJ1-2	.	TGTGCTAGTGCTGATTCGGTTAACTATGGCTACACCTTC	CASADSVNYGYTF
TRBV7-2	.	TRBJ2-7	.	TGTGCCAGCAGCTTAGACCCCGGGGGGCTCTACGAGCAGTACTTC	CASSLDPGGLYEQYF
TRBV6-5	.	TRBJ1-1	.	TGTGCCAGCAGAGGGACCCTGAACACTGAAGCTTTCTTT	CASRGTLNTEAFF
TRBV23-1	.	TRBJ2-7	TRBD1	TGCGCCAGCAGTCACTCATCTAACGGACAGGGTTCGTTTTGCTACGAGCAGTACTTC	CASSHSSNGQGSFCYEQYF
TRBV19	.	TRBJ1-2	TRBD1	TGTGCCAGCACGGGACAGGGGAGGTTCGGGAGGGGCTACACCTTC	CASTGQGRFGRGYTF
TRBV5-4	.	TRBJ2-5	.	TGTGCCAGCAGCTTGGGGGGGGAAGAGACCCAGTACTTC	CASSLGGEETQYF
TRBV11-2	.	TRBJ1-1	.	TGTGCCAGCAGCTTTCAAAGGCCAACTGAAGCTTTCTTT	CASSFQRPTEAFF
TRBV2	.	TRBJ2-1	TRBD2	TGTGCCAGCAAGAGCGGGGTTTCCTACAATGAGCAGTTCTTC	CASKSGVSYNEQFF
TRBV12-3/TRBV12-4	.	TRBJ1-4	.	TGTGCCAGCAGTTTCTCCAGGGGAGAAAAACTGTTTTTT	CASSFSRGEKLFF
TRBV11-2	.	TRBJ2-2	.	TGTGCCAGCAGCTTAGGAATGCTAGCGAGACCCGGGGAGCTGTTTTTT	CASSLGMLARPGELFF
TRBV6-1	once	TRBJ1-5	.	TGTGCCAGCAGTGAAGGACAGGATAGGCAGCCCCAGCATTTT	CASSEGQDRQPQHF
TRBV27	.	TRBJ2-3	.	TGTGCCAGCAGTCCTCGCAGTAGCACAGATACGCAGTATTTT	CASSPRSSTDTQYF
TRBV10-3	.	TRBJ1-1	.	TGTGCCATCAGTGGTAATTTGGTCACTGAAGCTTTCTTT	CAISGNLVTEAFF
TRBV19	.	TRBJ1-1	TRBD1	TGTGCCAGTAGTATGAGGACAGGGGGCCCTGAAGCTTTCTTT	CASSMRTGGPEAFF
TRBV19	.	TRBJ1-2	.	TGTGCCAGTAGTATTGCAGGGTACGGCTACACCTTC	CASSIAGYGYTF
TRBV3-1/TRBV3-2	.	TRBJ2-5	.	TGTGCCAGCAGCCAAGAAGCCCTCCTAACAGAGACCCAGTACTTC	CASSQEALLTETQYF
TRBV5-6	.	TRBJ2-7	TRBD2	TGTGCCAGCAGCTTGGCGGGGGGGGCGCCCTCCTACGAGCAGTACTTC	CASSLAGGAPSYEQYF
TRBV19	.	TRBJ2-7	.	TGTGCCAGTAGTATAGATCTGAACGAGCAGTACTTC	CASSIDLNEQYF
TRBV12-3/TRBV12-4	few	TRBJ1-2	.	TGTGCCAGCAGTTTGAGGGTCGAGAGTGGCTACACCTTC	CASSLRVESGYTF
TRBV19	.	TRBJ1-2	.	TGTGCCACCCTGTCCCGGGGCTATGGCTACACCTTC	CATLSRGYGYTF
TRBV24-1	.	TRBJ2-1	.	TGTGCCACCAGTAGGGCGAAGGGGTCTCAATACAATGAGCAGTTCTTC	CATSRAKGSQYNEQFF
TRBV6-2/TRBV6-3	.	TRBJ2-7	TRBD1	TGTGCCAGCAGCCGGACAGGGGGCGAGCAGTACTTC	CASSRTGGEQYF
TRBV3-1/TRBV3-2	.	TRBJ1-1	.	TGTGCCAGCAGCGCACACCCGGCGGGCACTGAAGCTTTCTTT	CASSAHPAGTEAFF
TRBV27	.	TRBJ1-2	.	TGTGCCAGCAGTCTTAGCTCGGGATGGCTGGGTGGCTACACCTTC	CASSLSSGWLGGYTF
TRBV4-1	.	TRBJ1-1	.	TGCGCCAGCAGCCAAGAACAGTCGTGGGCCCTAAACACTGAAGCTTTCTTT	CASSQEQSWALNTEAFF
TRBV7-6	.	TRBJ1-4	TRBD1	TGTGCCAGCAGCTTAGCACAGGGGGCGGCAACTAATGAAAAACTGTTTTTT	CASSLAQGAATNEKLFF
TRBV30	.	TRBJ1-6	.	TGTGCCTGGAGTCGGGATCCTTATAATTCACCCCTCCACTTT	CAWSRDPYNSPLHF
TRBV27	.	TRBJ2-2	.	TGTGCCAGCAGTAGCACCTATCTCGACACGTTCAACACCGGGGAGCTGTTTTTT	CASSSTYLDTFNTGELFF
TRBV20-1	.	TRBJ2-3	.	TGCAGTGCTAGTGAGCGGCGGTGGGGAGATACGCAGTATTTT	CSASERRWGDTQYF
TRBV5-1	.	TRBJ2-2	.	TGCGCCAGCAGCTTGGTGGTAGGGCCCGGGGAGCTGTTTTTT	CASSLVVGPGELFF
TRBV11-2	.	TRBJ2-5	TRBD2	TGTGCCAGCAGCACGACGACTAGCGGGGGGGCTGGGACCCAGTACTTC	CASSTTTSGGAGTQYF
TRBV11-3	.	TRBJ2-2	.	TGTGCCAGCAGCTTGTACGGGTACACCGGGGAGCTGTTTTTT	CASSLYGYTGELFF
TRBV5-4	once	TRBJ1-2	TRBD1	TGTGCCAGCAGCTGGGACCAGGGACAGGGTCTGAATGGCTACACCTTC	CASSWDQGQGLNGYTF
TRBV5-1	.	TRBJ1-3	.	TGCGCCAGCAGCTTGGCGGGGGCTGGAAACACCATATATTTT	CASSLAGAGNTIYF
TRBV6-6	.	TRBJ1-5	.	TGTGCCAGCAGTTACTCGATGGGGCAGGGTCAGCCCCAGCATTTT	CASSYSMGQGQPQHF
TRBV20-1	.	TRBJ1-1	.	TGCAGTGCCGGGGTGAACACTGAAGCTTTCTTT	CSAGVNTEAFF